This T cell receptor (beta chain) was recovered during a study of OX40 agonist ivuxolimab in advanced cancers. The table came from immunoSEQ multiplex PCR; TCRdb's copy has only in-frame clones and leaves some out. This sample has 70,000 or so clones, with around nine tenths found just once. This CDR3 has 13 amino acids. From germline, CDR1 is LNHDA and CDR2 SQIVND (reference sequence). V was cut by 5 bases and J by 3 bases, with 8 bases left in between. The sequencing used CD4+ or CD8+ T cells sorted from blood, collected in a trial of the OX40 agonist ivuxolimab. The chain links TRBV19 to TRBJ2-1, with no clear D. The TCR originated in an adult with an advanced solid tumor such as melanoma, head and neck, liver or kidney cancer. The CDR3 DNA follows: TGTGCCAGTAGTCCTCCCCACTACAATGAGCAGTTCTTC. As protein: CASSPPHYNEQFF. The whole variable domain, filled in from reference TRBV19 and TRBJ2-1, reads DGGITQSPKYLFRKEGQNVTLSCEQNLNHDAMYWYRQDPGQGLRLIYYSQIVNDFQKGDIAEGYSVSREKKESFPLTVTSAQKNPTAFYLCASSPPHYNEQFFGPGTRLTVL.